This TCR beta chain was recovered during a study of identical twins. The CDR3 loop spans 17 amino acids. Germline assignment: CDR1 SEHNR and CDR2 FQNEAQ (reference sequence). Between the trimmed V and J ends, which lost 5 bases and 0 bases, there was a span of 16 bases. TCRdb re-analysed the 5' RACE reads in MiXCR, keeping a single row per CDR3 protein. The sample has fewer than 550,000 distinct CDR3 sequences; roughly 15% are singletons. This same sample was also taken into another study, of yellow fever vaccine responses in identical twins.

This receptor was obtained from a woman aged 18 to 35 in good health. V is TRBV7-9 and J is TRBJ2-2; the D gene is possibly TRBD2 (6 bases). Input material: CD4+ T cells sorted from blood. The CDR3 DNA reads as TGTGCCAGCAGCCGAGGTGCGGGGTTAACGAACACCGGGGAGCTGTTTTTT. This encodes CASSRGAGLTNTGELFF.